This TCR beta chain was observed in a study of vaccination effects on CD4 cells after COVID-19. Findings of the study overall: Convalescent patients were scarce, and early post-infection timepoints were absent.

Using viral peptide pools, the ViraFEST assay grew out antigen-specific CD4+ T cells prior to sequencing. Culture lasted about 11 days before CD4+ T cell isolation. Vaccine recipients, nucleocapsid antibody negative, had no prior SARS-CoV-2 infection. Note on this clone: Its antigen is as yet unknown.

Assay: immunoSEQ multiplex PCR; the TCRdb copy retains only in-frame clones and omits some. This sample has about 20,000 clones, with approximately 77% found just once. V dropped 4 bases and J dropped 7 bases, with 11 bases sitting between them. This CDR3 is built from 13 residues. This chain joins TRBV12-3 or TRBV12-4 and TRBJ2-4; D may correspond to TRBD1 or TRBD2 (5 bases each). Sequences were derived from CD4+ T cells from PBMCs cultured with HCoV-NL63 spike peptides, sampled before COVID-19 vaccination. This receptor was identified in a human donor who received a COVID-19 vaccine. The CDR3, as DNA: TGTGCCAGCAGTTCGGGACGAGCGAACATTCAGTACTTC. Translating it yields CASSSGRANIQYF.